This TCR beta chain was recovered during a study of cytomegalovirus exposure and HLA in healthy donors. The PCR contained 60 Vbeta and 13 Jbeta primers. Using immunoSEQ multiplex PCR, the repertoire was profiled, and TCRdb retains in-frame clones only, with some absent. The data contain over 65,000 clones, 75% to 90% of them singletons. Trimming took off 5 bases at V and 9 bases at J, with 11 bases between the two ends. Germline V gene sequence: CDR1 SGHTA, CDR2 FQGNSA. The CDR3 extends over 12 amino acids. Sequencing was performed on PBMCs. The chain couples TRBV7-2 to TRBJ2-1, with D tentatively TRBD2 (5 bases). This clonotype was obtained from a human donor in good health. This CDR3 reads CASSNSGSEQFF. CDR3 DNA sequence: TGTGCCAGCAGCAATTCGGGGAGTGAGCAGTTCTTC.